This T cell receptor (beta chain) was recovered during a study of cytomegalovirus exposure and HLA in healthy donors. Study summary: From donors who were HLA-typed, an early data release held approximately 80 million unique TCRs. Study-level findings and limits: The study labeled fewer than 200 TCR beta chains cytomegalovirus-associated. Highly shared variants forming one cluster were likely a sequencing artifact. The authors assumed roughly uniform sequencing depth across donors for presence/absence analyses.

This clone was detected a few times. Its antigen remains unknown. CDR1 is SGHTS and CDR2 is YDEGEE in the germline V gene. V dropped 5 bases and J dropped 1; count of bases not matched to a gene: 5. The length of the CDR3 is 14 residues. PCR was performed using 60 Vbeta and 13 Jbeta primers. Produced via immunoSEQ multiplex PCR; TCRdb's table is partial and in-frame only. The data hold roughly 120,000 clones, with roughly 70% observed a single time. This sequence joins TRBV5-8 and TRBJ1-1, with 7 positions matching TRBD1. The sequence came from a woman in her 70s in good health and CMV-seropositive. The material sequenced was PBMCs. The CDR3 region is CASRTGDTNTEAFF. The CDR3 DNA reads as TGTGCCAGCAGAACAGGGGATACGAACACTGAAGCTTTCTTT.